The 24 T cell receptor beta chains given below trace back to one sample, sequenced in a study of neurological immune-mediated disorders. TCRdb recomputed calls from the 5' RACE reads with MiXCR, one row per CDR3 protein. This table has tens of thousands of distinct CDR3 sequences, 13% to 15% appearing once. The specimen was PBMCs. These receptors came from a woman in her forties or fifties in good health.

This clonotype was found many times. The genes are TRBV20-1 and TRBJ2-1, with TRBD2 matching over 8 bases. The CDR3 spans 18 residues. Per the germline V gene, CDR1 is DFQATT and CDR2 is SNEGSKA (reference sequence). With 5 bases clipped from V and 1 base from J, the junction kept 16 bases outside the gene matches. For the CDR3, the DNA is TGCAGTGCTGGATACGCCGGGACTAGGGGCCGTTCCTACAATGAGCAGTTCTTC. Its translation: CSAGYAGTRGRSYNEQFF.

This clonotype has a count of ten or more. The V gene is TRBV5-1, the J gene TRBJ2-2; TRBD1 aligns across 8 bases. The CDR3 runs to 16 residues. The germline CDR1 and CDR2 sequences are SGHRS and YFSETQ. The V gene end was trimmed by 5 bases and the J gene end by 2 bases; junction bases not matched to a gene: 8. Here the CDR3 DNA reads TGCGCCAGCAGAGACTTACAGGGGGTAAACACCGGGGAGCTGTTTTTT. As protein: CASRDLQGVNTGELFF.

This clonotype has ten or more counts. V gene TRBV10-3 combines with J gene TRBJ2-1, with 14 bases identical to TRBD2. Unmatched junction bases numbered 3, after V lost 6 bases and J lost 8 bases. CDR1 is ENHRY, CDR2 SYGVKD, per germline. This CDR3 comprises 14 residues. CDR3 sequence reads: CAIRGLAGAYEQFF. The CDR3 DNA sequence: TGTGCCATCAGGGGACTAGCGGGAGCCTATGAGCAGTTCTTC.

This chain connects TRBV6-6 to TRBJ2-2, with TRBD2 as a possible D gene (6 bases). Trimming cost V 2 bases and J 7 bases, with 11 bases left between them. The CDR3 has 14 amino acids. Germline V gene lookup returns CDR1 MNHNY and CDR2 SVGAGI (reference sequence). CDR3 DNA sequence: TGTGCCAGCAGTTACGGGGGAGGATTCGGGGAGCTGTTTTTT. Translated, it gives CASSYGGGFGELFF.

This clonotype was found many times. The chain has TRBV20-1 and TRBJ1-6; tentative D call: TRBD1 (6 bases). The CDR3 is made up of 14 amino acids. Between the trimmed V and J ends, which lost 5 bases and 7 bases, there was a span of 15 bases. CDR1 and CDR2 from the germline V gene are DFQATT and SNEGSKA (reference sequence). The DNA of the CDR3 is TGCAGTGCTCCATCCGGGACAACGAATTCACCCCTCCACTTT. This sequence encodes CSAPSGTTNSPLHF.

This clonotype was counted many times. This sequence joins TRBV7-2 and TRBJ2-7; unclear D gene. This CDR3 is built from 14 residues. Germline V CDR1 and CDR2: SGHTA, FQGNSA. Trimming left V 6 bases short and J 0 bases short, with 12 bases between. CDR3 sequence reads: CASRPTIHSYEQYF. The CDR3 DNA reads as TGTGCCAGCAGACCCACGATTCACTCCTACGAGCAGTACTTC.

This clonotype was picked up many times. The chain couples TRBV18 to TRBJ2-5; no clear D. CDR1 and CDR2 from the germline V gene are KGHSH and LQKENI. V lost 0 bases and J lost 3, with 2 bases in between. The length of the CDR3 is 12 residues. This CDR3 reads CASSPPEETQYF. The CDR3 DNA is TGTGCCAGCTCACCACCGGAAGAGACCCAGTACTTC.

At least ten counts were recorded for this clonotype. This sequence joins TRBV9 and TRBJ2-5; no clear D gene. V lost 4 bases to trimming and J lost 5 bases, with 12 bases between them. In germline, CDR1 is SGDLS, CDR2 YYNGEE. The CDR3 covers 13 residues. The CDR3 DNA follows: TGTGCCAGCAGCTCTCGCCCGGAGGAGACCCAGTACTTC. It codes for CASSSRPEETQYF.

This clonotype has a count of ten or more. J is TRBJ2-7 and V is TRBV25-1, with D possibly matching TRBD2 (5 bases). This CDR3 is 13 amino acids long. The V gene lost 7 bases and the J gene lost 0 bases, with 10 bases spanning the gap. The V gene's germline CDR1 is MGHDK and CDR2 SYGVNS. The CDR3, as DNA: TGTGCCAGCACCCCGAGCGGCTCCTACGAGCAGTACTTC. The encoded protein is CASTPSGSYEQYF.

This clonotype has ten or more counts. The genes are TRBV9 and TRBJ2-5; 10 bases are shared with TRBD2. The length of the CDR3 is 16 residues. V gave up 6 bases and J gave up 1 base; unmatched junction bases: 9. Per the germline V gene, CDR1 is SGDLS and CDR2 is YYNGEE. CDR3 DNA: TGTGCCAGCAACCCCGGGCAGCGGGGGGGCCAAGAGACCCAGTACTTC. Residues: CASNPGQRGGQETQYF.

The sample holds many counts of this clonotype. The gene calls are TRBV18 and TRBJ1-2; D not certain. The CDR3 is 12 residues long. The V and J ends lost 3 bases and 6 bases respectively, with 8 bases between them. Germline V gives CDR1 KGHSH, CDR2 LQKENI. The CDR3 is CASSPGNNGYTF. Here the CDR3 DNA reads TGTGCCAGCTCACCCGGGAACAATGGCTACACCTTC. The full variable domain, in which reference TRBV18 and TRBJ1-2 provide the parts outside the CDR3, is NAGVMQNPRHLVRRRGQEARLRCSPMKGHSHVYWYRQLPEEGLKFMVYLQKENIIDESGMPKERFSAEFPKEGPSILRIQQVVRGDSAAYFCASSPGNNGYTFGSGTRLTVV.

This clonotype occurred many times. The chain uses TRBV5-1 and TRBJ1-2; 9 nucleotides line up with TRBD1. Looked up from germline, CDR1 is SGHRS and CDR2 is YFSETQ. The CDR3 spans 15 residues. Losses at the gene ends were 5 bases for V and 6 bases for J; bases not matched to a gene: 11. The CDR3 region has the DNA TGCGCCAGCAGTTGGCGAACAGGGGGCGAGGATGGCTACACCTTC. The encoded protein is CASSWRTGGEDGYTF.

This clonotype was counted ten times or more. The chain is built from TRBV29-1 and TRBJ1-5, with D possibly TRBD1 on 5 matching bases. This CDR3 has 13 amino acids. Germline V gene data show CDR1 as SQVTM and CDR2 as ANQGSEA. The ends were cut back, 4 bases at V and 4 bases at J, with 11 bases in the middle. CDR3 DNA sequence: TGCAGCGTTGCGGGTGGGGGGAATCAGCCCCAGCATTTT. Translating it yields CSVAGGGNQPQHF.

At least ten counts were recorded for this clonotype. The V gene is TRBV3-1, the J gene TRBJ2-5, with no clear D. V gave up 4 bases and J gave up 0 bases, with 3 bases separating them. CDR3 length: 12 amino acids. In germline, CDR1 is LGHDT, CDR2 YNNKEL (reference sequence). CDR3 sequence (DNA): TGTGCCAGCAGCCCGAACCAAGAGACCCAGTACTTC. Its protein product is CASSPNQETQYF.

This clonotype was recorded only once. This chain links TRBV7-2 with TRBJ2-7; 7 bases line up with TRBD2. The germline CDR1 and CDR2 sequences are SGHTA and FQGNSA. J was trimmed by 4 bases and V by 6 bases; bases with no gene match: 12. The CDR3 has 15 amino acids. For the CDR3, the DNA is TGTACCAGCAGTTGTGGCGGGGGAAAGGGGTACGAGCAGTACTTC. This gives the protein CTSSCGGGKGYEQYF.

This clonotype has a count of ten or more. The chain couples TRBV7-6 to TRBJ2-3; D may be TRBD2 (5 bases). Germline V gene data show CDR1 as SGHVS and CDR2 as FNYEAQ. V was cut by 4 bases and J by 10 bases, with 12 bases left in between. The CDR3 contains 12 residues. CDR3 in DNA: TGTGCCAGCAGCTCGGAGGCCCCCCCGCAGTATTTT. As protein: CASSSEAPPQYF.

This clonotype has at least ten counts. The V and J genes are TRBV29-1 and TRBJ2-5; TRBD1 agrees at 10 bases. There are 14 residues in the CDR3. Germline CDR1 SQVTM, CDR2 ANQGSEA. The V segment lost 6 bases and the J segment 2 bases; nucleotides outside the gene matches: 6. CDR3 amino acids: CSVRTGGPQETQYF. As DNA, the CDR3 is TGCAGCGTCAGGACAGGGGGTCCTCAAGAGACCCAGTACTTC.

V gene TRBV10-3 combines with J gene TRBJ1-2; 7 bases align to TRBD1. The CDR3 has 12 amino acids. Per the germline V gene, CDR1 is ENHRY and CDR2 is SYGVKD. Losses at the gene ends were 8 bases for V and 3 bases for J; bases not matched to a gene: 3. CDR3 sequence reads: CAIGQGDYGYTF. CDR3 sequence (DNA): TGTGCCATCGGCCAGGGGGACTATGGCTACACCTTC.

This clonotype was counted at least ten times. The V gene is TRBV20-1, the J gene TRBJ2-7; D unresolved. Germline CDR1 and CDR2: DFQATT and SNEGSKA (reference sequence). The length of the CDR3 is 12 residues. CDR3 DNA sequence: TGCTGCCCCCAGGTTAGCTCCTACGAGCAGTACTTC. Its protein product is CCPQVSSYEQYF.

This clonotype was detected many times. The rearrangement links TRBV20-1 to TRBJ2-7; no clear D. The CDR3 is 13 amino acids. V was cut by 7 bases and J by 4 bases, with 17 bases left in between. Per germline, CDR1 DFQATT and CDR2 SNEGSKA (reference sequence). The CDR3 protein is CSGGGGAMYEQYF. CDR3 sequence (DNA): TGCAGTGGGGGTGGCGGAGCGATGTACGAGCAGTACTTC.

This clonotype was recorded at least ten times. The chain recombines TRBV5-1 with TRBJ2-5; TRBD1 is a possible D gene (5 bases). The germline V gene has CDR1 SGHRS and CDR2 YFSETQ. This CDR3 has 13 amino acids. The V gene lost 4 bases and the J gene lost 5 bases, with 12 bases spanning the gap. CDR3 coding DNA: TGCGCCAGCAGCCTCGGACATTTGGAGACCCAGTACTTC. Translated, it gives CASSLGHLETQYF. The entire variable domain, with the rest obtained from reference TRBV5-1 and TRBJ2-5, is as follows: KAGVTQTPRYLIKTRGQQVTLSCSPISGHRSVSWYQQTPGQGLQFLFEYFSETQRNKGNFPGRFSGRQFSNSRSEMNVSTLELGDSALYLCASSLGHLETQYFGPGTRLLVL.

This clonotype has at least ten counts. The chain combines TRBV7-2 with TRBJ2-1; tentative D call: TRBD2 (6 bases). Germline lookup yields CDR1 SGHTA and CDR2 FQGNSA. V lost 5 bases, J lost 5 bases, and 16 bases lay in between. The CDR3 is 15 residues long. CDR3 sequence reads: CASSLSLATNNEQFF. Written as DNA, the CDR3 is TGTGCCAGCAGCCTAAGCCTAGCGACAAACAATGAGCAGTTCTTC.

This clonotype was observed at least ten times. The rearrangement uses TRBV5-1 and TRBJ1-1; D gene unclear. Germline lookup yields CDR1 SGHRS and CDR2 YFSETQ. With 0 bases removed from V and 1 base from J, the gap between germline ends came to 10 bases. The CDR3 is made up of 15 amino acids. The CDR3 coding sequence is TGCGCCAGCAGCTTGGTAACAGCCGGGAACACTGAAGCTTTCTTT. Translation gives CASSLVTAGNTEAFF.

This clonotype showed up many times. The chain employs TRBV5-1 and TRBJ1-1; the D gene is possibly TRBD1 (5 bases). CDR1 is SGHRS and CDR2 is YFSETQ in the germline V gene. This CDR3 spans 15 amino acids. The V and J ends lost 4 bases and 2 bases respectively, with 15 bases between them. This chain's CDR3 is CASSAIWGINTEAFF. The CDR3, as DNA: TGCGCCAGCAGCGCTATTTGGGGGATCAACACTGAAGCTTTCTTT.